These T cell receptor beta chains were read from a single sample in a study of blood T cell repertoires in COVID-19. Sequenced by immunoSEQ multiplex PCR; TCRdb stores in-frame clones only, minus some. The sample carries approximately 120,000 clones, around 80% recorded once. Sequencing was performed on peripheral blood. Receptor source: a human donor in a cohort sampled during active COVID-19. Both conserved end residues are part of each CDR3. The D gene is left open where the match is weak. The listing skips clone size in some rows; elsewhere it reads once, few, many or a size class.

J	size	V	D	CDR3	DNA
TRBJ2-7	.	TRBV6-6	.	CASSSRQDLYEQYF	TGTGCCAGCAGTTCCCGACAGGACCTCTACGAGCAGTACTTC
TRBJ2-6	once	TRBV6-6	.	CASTSTGPGANVLTF	TGTGCCAGCACCTCCACAGGGCCTGGGGCCAACGTCCTGACTTTC
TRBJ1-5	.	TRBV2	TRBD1	CASSRTGGPNQPQHF	TGTGCCAGCAGCAGGACAGGGGGGCCTAATCAGCCCCAGCATTTT
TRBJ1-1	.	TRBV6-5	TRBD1	CAIEGDRELAEAFF	TGTGCCATTGAAGGGGACAGGGAACTTGCGGAAGCTTTCTTT
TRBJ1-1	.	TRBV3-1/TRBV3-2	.	CASSPPRNTEAFF	TGTGCCAGCAGCCCCCCCCGGAACACTGAAGCTTTCTTT
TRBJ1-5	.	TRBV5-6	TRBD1	CASSIGTGDSNQPQHF	TGTGCCAGCAGCATTGGGACAGGGGATAGCAATCAGCCCCAGCATTTT
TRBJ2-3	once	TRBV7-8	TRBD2	CASSLLGGAGDTQYF	TGTGCCAGCAGCTTACTCGGGGGGGCCGGGGATACGCAGTATTTT
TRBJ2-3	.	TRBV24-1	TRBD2	CATSAPGRDTQYF	TGTGCCACCAGTGCGCCCGGGAGGGATACGCAGTATTTT
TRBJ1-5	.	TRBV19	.	CASSIGQAFNQPQHF	TGTGCCAGTAGTATAGGTCAGGCCTTCAATCAGCCCCAGCATTTT
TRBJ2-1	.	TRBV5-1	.	CASSLHSLNEQFF	TGCGCCAGCAGCTTGCACTCTCTTAATGAGCAGTTCTTC
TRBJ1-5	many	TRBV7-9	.	CASSLGRGPQHF	TGTGCCAGCAGCTTGGGGAGGGGGCCCCAGCATTTT
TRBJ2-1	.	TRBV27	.	CASSLSRGEEQFF	TGTGCCAGCAGTTTATCTCGCGGGGAAGAGCAGTTCTTC
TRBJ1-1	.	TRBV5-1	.	CASSLAVNTEAFF	TGCGCCAGCAGCTTGGCGGTGAACACTGAAGCTTTCTTT
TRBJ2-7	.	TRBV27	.	CASSLPGSYEQYF	TGTGCCAGCAGTTTACCAGGCTCCTACGAGCAGTACTTC
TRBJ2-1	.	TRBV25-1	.	CASSEGLGLDVIRFF	TGTGCCAGCAGTGAAGGCCTCGGTCTAGATGTGATCAGATTCTTC
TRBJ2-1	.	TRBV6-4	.	CASSRALGTGRNEQFF	TGTGCCAGCAGTCGGGCTTTGGGCACGGGGAGGAATGAGCAGTTCTTC
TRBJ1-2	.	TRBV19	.	CASSNPAVNYGYTF	TGTGCCAGTAGTAATCCGGCGGTGAACTATGGCTACACCTTC
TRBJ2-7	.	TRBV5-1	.	CASSYAGNYEQYF	TGCGCCAGCAGCTACGCGGGAAACTACGAGCAGTACTTC
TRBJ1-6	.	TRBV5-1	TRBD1	CASSPGTGNNNSPLHF	TGCGCCAGCAGCCCCGGGACAGGGAACAATAATTCACCCCTCCACTTT
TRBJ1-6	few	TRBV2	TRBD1	CASSEGQAYSPLHF	TGTGCCAGCAGTGAGGGACAGGCCTATTCACCCCTCCACTTT
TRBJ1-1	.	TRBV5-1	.	CASSLAGDQRNTEAFF	TGCGCCAGCAGCTTGGCCGGAGACCAACGGAACACTGAAGCTTTCTTT
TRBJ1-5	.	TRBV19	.	CASSIDEGERNQPQHF	TGTGCCAGTAGTATAGATGAGGGGGAACGCAATCAGCCCCAGCATTTT
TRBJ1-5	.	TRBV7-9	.	CASSLGTGTDQPQHF	TGTGCCAGCAGCTTAGGTACAGGCACGGATCAGCCCCAGCATTTT
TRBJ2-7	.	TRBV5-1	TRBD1	CASNRTGLGYEQYF	TGCGCCAGCAACCGGACAGGGCTTGGCTACGAGCAGTACTTC
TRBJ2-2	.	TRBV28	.	CASSLGRGYTGELFF	TGTGCCAGCAGTTTGGGGCGGGGTTACACCGGGGAGCTGTTTTTT
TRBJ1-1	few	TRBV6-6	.	CASSYGGSAEAFF	TGTGCCAGCAGTTACGGGGGCTCGGCTGAAGCTTTCTTT
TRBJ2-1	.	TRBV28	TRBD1	CASSSLDRVIGNEQFF	TGTGCCAGCAGTTCTCTGGACAGGGTAATAGGCAATGAGCAGTTCTTC
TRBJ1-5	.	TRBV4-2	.	CASSQDLGGFNQPQHF	TGTGCCAGCAGCCAAGATTTGGGGGGATTCAATCAGCCCCAGCATTTT
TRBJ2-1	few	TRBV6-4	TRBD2	CASSDGGGVGYNEQFF	TGTGCCAGCAGTGACGGTGGGGGGGTCGGCTACAATGAGCAGTTCTTC
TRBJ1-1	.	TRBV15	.	CATSRALDTEAFF	TGTGCCACCAGCAGGGCCCTCGACACTGAAGCTTTCTTT
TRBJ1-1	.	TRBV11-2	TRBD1	CASSPEGGTGVFGTEAFF	TGTGCCAGCAGCCCCGAGGGGGGGACAGGGGTCTTCGGCACTGAAGCTTTCTTT
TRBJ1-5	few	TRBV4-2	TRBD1	CASSQAVGQGAHQPQHF	TGTGCCAGCAGCCAAGCGGTAGGCCAGGGGGCGCATCAGCCCCAGCATTTT
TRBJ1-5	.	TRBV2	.	CASIQGGEPGQPQHF	TGTGCCAGCATCCAAGGTGGGGAGCCGGGGCAGCCCCAGCATTTT
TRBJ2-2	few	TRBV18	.	CASSPRIPRDTGELFF	TGTGCCAGCTCACCACGTATCCCCCGTGACACCGGGGAGCTGTTTTTT
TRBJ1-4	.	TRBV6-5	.	CASTRESDEKLFF	TGTGCCAGCACGAGGGAGAGTGATGAAAAACTGTTTTTT
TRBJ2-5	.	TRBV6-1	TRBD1	CASSARTGDLRGETQYF	TGTGCCAGCAGTGCTAGGACAGGGGATCTTCGGGGAGAGACCCAGTACTTC
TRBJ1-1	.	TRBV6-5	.	CATRGQLTTEAFF	TGTGCCACCAGAGGACAGCTGACCACTGAAGCTTTCTTT
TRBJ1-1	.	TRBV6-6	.	CASSFADTMNTEAFF	TGTGCCAGCAGTTTCGCCGACACAATGAACACTGAAGCTTTCTTT
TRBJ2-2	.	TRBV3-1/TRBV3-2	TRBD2	CASSHFGTSLPGELFF	TGTGCCAGCAGCCATTTTGGGACTAGCTTGCCCGGGGAGCTGTTTTTT
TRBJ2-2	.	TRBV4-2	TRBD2	CASSQESPGTSNTGELFF	TGTGCCAGCAGCCAAGAAAGCCCCGGGACTAGCAACACCGGGGAGCTGTTTTTT
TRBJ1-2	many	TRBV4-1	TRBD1	CASSRQWDSDGYTF	TGCGCCAGCAGCCGACAATGGGACAGCGATGGCTACACCTTC
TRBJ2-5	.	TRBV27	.	CASSWTQAGETQYF	TGTGCCAGCAGTTGGACTCAGGCAGGAGAGACCCAGTACTTC
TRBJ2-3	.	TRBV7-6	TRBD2	CASSPSLAGVSDTQYF	TGTGCCAGCAGTCCCTCGCTAGCGGGGGTGTCAGATACGCAGTATTTT
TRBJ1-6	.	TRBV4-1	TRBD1	CASSVRDRGPPLHF	TGCGCCAGCAGTGTCCGCGACAGGGGTCCACCCCTCCACTTT
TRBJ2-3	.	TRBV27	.	CASSLSTATDTQYF	TGTGCCAGCAGTTTAAGTACAGCCACAGATACGCAGTATTTT
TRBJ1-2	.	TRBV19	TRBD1	CASRKQGANYGYTF	TGTGCCAGTAGAAAACAGGGGGCTAACTATGGCTACACCTTC
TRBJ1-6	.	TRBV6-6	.	CASSDLFPYNSPLHF	TGTGCCAGCAGCGATCTATTCCCCTATAATTCACCCCTCCACTTT